The subject of this entry is one T cell receptor beta chain. Carbamazepine had induced Stevens-Johnson syndrome or toxic epidermal necrolysis in the sequenced donors. The iRepertoire multiplex PCR system with TCR subtype-specific primers built both bulk and single-cell libraries. Input for bulk TCR libraries: roughly 95-500 ng RNA per sample. Reanalyzing the multiplex PCR reads, TCRdb keeps one entry per CDR3 protein, without DNA. Its table records approximately 3,800 distinct CDR3 sequences. The CDR3 runs 16 residues. CDR1 MNHEY and CDR2 SMNVEV come from the germline V gene (reference sequence). The data were taken from a study of T cells in severe cutaneous drug reactions. Whole-study context: The culprit drug was assigned by the Naranjo and ALDEN algorithms.

The specimen sequenced was PBMCs. The chain carries TRBV27 and TRBJ2-1. The clonotype originates from a human donor with Stevens-Johnson syndrome, a severe cutaneous drug reaction. CDR3 protein: CASSLWDWSSYNEQFF.